This note documents a single T cell receptor beta chain sequence. The CDR3 has 19 amino acids. The V end lost 3 bases, the J end lost 4 bases, and 22 bases lay between the germline ends. Germline CDR1 and CDR2: LGHNA and YSLEER. The sample belongs to a study of blood T cell repertoires in COVID-19. Overall study: T cells, B-cell-depleted T cells, or PBMCs supplied cDNA or gDNA.

Original handling: From reference gene primer amplification, estimates of nucleated cell counts were derived. The protocol was immunoSEQ multiplex PCR, while the TCRdb copy is restricted to in-frame clones and leaves out a portion. Clonal size and the V and J genes are those of that table, whereas D and trimming came from the DNA. This sample carries some 26,000 clones, about 80% of them seen once, and the ten largest clones take about 43%. The receptor's source is a man between 70 and 80 years old with acute or convalescent COVID-19. The sample comprised peripheral blood. The chain joins TRBV4-3 to TRBJ2-6; tentatively, D is TRBD2 (6 bases). CDR3 residues: CASSQYLGQEGSGANVLTF. CDR3 DNA: TGCGCCAGCAGCCAGTACCTTGGGCAGGAGGGGTCCGGGGCCAACGTCCTGACTTTC.